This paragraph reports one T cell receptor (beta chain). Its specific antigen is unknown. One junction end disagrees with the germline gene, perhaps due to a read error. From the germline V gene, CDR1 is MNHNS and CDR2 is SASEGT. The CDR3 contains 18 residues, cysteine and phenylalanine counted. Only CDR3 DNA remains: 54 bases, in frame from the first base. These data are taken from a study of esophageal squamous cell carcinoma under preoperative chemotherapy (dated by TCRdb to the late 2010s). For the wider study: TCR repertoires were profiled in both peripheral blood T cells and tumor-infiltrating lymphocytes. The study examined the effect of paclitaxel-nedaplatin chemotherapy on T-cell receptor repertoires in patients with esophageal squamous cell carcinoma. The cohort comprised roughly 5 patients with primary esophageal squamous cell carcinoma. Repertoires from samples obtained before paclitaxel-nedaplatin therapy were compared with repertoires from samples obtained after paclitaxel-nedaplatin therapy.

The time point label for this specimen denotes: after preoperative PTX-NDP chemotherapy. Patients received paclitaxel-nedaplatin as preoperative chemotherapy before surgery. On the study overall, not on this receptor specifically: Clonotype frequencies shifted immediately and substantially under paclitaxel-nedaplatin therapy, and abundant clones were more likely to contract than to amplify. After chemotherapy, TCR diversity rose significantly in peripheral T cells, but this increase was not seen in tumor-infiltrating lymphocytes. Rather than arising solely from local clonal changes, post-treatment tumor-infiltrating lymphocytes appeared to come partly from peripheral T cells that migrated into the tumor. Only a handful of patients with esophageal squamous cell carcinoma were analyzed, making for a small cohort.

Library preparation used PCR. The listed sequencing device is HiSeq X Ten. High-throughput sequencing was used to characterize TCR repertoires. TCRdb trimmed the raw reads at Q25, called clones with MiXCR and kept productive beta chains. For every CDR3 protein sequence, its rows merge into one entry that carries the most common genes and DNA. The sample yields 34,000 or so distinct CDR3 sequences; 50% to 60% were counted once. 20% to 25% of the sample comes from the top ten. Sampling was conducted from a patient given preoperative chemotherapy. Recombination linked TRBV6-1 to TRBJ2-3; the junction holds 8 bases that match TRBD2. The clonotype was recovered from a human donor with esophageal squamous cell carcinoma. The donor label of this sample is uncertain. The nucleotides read TGTGCCAGCATAAAGACTAGCGCGGGGTCGCCTACCAAAAATACTCAGTTTTTT. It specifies CASIKTSAGSPTKNTQFF.